This T cell receptor (beta chain) emerged from a study of shared clonotypes between healthy human individuals. General study points: Naive CD4 clonotype sharing across a handful of donors was 5% to 6%.

Produced via immunoSEQ multiplex PCR; TCRdb's table is partial and in-frame only. This sample has about 2.3 million clones; approximately 90% occur once, and the top ten carry 0.37%. Of note for this clone: Its antigen remains unidentified.

CDR3 length equals 15 residues. V was pared by 5 bases and J by 5 bases, with 5 bases of the junction left unmatched. Looked up from germline, CDR1 is SSHAT and CDR2 is FNYEAQ (reference sequence). The receptor comes from a young man in good health. Some clones in this sample may be carry-over from other donors' samples. Sequencing was carried out using naive CD4+ T cells from PBMCs. Subset: CD45RA+ positively selected. This sequence joins TRBV7-7 and TRBJ2-1, with 11 bases aligning to TRBD2. The CDR3 DNA sequence: TGTGCCAGCAGCCCCCGACTAGCGGGAAACAATGAGCAGTTCTTC. Its protein product is CASSPRLAGNNEQFF.